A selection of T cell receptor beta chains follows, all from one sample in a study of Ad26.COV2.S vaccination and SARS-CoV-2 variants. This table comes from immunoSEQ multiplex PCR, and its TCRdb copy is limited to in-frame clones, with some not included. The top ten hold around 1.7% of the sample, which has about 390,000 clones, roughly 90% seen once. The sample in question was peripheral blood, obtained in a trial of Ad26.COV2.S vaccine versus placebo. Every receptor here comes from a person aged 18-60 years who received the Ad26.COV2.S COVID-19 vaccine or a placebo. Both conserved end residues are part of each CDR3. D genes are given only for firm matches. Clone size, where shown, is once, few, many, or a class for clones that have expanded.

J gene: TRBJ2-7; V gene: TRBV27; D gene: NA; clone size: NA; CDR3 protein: CASSLSVRYEQYF; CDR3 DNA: TGTGCCAGCAGTTTATCTGTCAGGTACGAGCAGTACTTC
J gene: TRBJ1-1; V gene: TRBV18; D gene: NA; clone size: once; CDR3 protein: CASSPPLRNTEAFF; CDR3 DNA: TGTGCCAGCTCACCACCGCTTAGGAACACTGAAGCTTTCTTT
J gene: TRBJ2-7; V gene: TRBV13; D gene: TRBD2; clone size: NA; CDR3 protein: CASSPRGLAGVYEQYF; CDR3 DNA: TGTGCCAGCAGCCCCAGGGGACTAGCGGGGGTCTACGAGCAGTACTTC
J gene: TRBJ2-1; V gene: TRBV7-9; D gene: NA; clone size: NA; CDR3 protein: CASSRGLNNEQFF; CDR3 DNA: TGTGCCAGCAGTCGAGGACTGAACAATGAGCAGTTCTTC
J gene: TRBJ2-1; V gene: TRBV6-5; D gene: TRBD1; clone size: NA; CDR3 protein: CASGQGYEQFF; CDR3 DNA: TGTGCCAGCGGACAGGGCTATGAGCAGTTCTTC
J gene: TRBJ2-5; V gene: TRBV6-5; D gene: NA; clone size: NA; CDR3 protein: CASSWDGGAGTQYF; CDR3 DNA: TGTGCCAGCAGTTGGGATGGGGGGGCTGGGACCCAGTACTTC
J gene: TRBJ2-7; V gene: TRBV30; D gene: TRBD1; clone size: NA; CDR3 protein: CAWSVGGSTTYEQYF; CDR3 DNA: TGTGCCTGGAGTGTAGGGGGCAGCACCACCTACGAGCAGTACTTC
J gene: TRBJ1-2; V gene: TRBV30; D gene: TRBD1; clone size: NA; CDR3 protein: CAWSGGTGDNYGYTF; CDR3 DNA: TGTGCCTGGAGCGGTGGGACAGGGGATAACTATGGCTACACCTTC
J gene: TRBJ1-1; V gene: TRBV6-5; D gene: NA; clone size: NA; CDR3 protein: CASSLRDTGTEAFF; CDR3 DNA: TGTGCCAGCAGCCTCAGGGATACGGGCACTGAAGCTTTCTTT
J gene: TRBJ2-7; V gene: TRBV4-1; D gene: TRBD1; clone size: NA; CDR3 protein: CASSLIGGIQSYEQYF; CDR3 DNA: TGCGCCAGCAGCTTGATAGGGGGCATACAATCCTACGAGCAGTACTTC
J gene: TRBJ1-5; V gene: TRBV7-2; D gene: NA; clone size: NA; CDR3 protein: CASSLISSNNQPQHF; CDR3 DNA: TGTGCCAGCAGCTTAATAAGCTCTAACAATCAGCCCCAGCATTTT
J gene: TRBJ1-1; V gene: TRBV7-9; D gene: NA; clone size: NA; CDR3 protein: CASRPVGFATEAFF; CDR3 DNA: TGTGCCAGCAGACCTGTCGGGTTTGCCACTGAAGCTTTCTTT
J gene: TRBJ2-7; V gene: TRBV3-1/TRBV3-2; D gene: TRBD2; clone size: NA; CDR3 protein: CASHNSGGTYEQYF; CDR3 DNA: TGTGCCAGCCATAATTCCGGGGGGACCTACGAGCAGTACTTC
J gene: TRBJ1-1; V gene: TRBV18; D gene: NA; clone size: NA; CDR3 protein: CASSTRSAGEGAFF; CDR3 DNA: TGTGCCAGCTCAACGCGAAGCGCGGGGGAGGGAGCTTTCTTT
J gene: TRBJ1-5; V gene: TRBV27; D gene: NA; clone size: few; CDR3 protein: CASGAGVTQPQHF; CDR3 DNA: TGTGCCAGCGGGGCAGGGGTAACTCAGCCCCAGCATTTT
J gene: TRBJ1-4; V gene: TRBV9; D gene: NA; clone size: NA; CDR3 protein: CASSVEPNEKLFF; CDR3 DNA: TGTGCCAGCAGCGTTGAACCTAATGAAAAACTGTTTTTT
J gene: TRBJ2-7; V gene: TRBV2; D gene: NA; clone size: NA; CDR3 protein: CASGGAEQYF; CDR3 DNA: TGTGCCAGCGGCGGGGCCGAGCAGTACTTC
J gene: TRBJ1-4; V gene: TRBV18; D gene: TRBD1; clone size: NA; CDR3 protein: CASSPHPPTGGSEKLFF; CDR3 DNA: TGTGCCAGCTCACCTCATCCCCCAACAGGGGGTAGTGAAAAACTGTTTTTT
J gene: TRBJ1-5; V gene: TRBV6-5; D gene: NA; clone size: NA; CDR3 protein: CASSYSVGGGQPQHF; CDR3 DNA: TGTGCCAGCAGTTACTCTGTCGGGGGAGGTCAGCCCCAGCATTTT
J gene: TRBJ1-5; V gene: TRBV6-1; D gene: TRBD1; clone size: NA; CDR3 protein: CASSEVARGRPQHF; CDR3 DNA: TGTGCCAGCAGTGAAGTCGCCAGGGGGCGGCCCCAGCATTTT
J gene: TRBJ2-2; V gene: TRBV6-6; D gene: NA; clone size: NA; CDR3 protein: CASSQGPGELFF; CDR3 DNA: TGTGCCAGCAGTCAGGGGCCCGGGGAGCTGTTTTTT
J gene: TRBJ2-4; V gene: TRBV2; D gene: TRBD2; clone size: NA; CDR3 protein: CASSDIAGGSKNIQYF; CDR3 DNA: TGTGCCAGCAGTGACATAGCGGGGGGTTCCAAAAACATTCAGTACTTC